This T cell receptor beta chain was captured by sequencing in a study of T cells in Graves' hyperthyroidism and ophthalmopathy. This clonotype was recorded at least ten times. Germline CDR1 is SGHAT and CDR2 is FQDESV (reference sequence). The CDR3 totals 15 residues. V gave up 1 base and J gave up 2 bases, with 12 bases separating them. Pregnant or lactating patients were excluded, as were those with uncontrolled infection or other autoimmune disease. RNA transcripts yielded amplified TCR beta CDR3 regions. TCR CDR3 underwent first-round RT-PCR with the HTBI primer set. TCRdb fed the multiplex PCR reads into MiXCR, producing one record per CDR3 protein. The data hold approximately 480,000 distinct CDR3 sequences, with about a fifth observed a single time.

The chain links TRBV11-1 to TRBJ2-7, with D possibly being TRBD2 (5 bases). The source is a man between 18 and 35 years old with Graves' hyperthyroidism. Sequencing was carried out using blood. CDR3 in DNA: TGTGCCAGCAGCTTAGAAGGAGGCAGGACCTACGAGCAGTACTTC. Protein: CASSLEGGRTYEQYF. Based on the CDR3 plus reference TRBV11-1 and TRBJ2-7, the full variable domain is EAEVAQSPRYKITEKSQAVAFWCDPISGHATLYWYRQILGQGPELLVQFQDESVVDDSQLPKDRFSAERLKGVDSTLKIQPAELGDSAMYLCASSLEGGRTYEQYFGPGTRLTVT.